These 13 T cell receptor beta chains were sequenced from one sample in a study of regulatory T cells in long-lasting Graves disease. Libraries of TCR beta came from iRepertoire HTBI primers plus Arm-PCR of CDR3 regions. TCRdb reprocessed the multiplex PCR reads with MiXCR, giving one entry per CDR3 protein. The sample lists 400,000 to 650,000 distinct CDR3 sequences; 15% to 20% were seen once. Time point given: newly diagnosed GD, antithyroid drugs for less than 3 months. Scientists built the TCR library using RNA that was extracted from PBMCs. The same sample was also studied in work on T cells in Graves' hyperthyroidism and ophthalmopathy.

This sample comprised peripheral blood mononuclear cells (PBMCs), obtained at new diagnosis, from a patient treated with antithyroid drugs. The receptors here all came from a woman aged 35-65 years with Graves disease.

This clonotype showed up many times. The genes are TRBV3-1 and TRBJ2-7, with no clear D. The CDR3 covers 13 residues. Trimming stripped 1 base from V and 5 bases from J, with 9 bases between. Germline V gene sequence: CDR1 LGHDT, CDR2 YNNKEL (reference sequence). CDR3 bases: TGTGCCAGCAGCCAAGTGGGCAACGACGAGCAGTACTTC. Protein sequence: CASSQVGNDEQYF.

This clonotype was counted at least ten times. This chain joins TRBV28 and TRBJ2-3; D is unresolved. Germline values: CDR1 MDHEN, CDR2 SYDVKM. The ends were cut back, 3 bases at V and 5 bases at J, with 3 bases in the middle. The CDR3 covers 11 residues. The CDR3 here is CASSLRDTQYF. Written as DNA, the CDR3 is TGTGCCAGCAGTTTGAGAGATACGCAGTATTTT.

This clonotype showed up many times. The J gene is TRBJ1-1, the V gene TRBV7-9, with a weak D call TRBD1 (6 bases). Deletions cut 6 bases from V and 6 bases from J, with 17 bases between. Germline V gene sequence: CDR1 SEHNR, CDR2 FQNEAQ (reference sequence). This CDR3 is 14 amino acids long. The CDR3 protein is CASRSQGMGPEAFF. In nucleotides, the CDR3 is TGTGCCAGCAGATCACAGGGAATGGGCCCTGAAGCTTTCTTT. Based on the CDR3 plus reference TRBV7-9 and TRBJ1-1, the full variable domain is DTGVSQNPRHKITKRGQNVTFRCDPISEHNRLYWYRQTLGQGPEFLTYFQNEAQLEKSRLLSDRFSAERPKGSFSTLEIQRTEQGDSAMYLCASRSQGMGPEAFFGQGTRLTVV.

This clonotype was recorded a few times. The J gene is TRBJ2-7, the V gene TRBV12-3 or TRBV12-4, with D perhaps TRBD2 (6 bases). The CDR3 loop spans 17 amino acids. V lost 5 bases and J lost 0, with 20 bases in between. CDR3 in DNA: TGTGCCAGCAGTGTAGGCGGGGTTTTTGAGGCCTCCTACGAGCAGTACTTC. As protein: CASSVGGVFEASYEQYF.

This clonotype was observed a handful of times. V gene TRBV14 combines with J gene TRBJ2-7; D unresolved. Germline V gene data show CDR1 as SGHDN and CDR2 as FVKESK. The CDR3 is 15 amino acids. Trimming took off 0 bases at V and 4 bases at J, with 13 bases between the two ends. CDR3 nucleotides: TGTGCCAGCAGCCAAGATGAGTGGAATTTATACGAGCAGTACTTC. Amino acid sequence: CASSQDEWNLYEQYF.

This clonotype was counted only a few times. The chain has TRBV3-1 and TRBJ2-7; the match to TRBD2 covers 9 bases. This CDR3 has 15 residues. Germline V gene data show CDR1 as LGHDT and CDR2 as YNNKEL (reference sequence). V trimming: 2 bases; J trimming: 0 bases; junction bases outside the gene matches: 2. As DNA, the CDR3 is TGTGCCAGCAGCCAACTAGCGGGGTTCTCCTACGAGCAGTACTTC. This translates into CASSQLAGFSYEQYF.

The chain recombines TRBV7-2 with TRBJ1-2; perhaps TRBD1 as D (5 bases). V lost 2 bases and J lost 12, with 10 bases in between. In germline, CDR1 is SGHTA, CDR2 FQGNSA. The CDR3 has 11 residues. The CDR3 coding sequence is TGTGCCAGCAGCTTATTGGGGGGACACACCTTC. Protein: CASSLLGGHTF.

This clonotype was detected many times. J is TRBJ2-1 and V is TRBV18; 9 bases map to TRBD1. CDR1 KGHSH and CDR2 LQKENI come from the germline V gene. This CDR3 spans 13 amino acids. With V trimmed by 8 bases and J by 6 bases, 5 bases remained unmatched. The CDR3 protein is CASRQGQGNEQFF. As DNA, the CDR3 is TGTGCCAGCAGGCAGGGACAGGGCAATGAGCAGTTCTTC.

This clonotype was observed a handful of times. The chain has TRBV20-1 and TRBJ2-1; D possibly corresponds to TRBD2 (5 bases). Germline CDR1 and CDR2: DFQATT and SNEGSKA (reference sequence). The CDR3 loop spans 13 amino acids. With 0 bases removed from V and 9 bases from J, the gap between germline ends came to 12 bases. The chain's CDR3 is CSARDPSRGEQFF. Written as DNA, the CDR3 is TGCAGTGCTAGAGATCCCTCCCGGGGTGAGCAGTTCTTC.

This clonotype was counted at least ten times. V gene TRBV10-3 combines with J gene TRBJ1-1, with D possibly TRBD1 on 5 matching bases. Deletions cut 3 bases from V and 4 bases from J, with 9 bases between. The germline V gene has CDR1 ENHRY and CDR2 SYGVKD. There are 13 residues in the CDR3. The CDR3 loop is CAISDREGTEAFF. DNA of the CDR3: TGTGCCATCAGTGACAGGGAAGGCACTGAAGCTTTCTTT.

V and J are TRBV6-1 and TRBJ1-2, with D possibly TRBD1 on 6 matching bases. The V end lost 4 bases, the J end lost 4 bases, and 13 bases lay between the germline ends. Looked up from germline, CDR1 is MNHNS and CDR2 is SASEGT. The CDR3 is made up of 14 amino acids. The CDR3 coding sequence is TGTGCCAGCAGTGCCGACAGGTCCTTCTATGGCTACACCTTC. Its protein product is CASSADRSFYGYTF.

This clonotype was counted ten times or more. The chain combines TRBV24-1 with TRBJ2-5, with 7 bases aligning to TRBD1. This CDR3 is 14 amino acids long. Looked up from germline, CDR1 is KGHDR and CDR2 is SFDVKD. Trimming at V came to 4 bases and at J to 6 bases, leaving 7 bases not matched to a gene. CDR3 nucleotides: TGTGCCACCAGTGAAACAGGGGACAAGCAGACCCAGTACTTC. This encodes CATSETGDKQTQYF.

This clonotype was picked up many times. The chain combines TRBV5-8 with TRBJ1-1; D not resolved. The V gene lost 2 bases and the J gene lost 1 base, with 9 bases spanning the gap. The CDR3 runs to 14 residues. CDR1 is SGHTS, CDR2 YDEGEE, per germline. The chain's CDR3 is CASSFGRWNTEAFF. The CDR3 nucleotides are TGTGCCAGCAGCTTTGGACGGTGGAACACTGAAGCTTTCTTT.